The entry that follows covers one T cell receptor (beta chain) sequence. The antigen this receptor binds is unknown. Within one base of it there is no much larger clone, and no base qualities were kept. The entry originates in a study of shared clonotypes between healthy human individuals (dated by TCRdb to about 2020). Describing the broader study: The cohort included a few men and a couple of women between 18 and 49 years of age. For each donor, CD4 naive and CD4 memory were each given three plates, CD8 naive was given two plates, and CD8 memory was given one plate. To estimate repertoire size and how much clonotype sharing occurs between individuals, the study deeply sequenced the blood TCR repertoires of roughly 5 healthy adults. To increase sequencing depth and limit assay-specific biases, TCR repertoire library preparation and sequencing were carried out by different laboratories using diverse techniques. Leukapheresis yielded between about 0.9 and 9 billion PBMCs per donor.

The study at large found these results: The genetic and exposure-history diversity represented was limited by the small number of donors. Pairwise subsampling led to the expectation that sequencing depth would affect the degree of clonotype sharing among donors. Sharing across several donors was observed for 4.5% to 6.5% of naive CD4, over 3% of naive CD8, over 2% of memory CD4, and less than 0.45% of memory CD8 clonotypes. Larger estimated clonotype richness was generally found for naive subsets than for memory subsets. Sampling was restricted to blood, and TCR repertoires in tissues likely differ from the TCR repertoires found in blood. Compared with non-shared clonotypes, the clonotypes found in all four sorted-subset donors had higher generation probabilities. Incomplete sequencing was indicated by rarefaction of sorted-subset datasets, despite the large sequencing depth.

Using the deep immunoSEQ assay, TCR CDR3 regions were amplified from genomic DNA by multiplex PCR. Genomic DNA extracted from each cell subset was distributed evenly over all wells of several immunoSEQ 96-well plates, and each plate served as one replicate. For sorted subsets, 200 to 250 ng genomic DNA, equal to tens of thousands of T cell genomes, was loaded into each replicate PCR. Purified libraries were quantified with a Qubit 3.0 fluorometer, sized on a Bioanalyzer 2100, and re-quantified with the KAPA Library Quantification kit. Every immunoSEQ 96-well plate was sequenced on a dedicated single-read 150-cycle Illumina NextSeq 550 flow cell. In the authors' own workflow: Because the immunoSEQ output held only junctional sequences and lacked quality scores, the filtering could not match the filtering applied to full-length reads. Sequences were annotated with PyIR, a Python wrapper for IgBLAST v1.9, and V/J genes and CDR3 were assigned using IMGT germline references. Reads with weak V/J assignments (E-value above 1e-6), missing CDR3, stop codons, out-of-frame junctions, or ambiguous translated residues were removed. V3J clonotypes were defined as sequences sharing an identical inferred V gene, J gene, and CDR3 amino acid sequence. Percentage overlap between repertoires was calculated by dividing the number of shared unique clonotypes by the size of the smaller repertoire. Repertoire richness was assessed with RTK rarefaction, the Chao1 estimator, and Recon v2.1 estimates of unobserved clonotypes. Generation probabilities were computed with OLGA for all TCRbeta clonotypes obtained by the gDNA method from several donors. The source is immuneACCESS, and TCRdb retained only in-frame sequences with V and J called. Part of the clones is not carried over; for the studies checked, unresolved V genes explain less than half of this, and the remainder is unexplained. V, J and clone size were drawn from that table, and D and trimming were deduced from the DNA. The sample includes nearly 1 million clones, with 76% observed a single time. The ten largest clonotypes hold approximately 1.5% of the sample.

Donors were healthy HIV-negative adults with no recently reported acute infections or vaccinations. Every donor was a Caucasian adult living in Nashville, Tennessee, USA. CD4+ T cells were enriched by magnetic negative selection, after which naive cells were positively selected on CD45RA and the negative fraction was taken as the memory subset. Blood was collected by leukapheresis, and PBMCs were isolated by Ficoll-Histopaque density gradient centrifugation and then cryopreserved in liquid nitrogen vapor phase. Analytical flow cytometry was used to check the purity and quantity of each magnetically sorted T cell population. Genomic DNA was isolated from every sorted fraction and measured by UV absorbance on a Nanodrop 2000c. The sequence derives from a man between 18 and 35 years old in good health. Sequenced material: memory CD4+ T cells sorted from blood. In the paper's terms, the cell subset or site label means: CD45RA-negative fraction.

The CDR3: CASSQDQGPAETQYF. The DNA reads as follows: TGCGCCAGCAGCCAAGATCAAGGTCCCGCGGAGACCCAGTACTTC. Recombination connected TRBV4-1 to TRBJ2-5; the D gene remains uncertain. The CDR3 goes from the cysteine to the phenylalanine over 15 residues. Left in the record is the CDR3 DNA by itself, 45 bases read in frame from the first base. V and J lose 0 bases and 5 bases, and a span of 13 bases separates them. Based on the germline V gene, the CDR1 and CDR2 sequences are MGHRA and YSYEKL.